The 5 T cell receptor beta chains in this list originate from one sample, sequenced in a study of blood T cells in healthy people across ages. The use of a sample-barcoded 5' primer and a J-beta primer mix characterized a second PCR of about 6 to 12 cycles. TCRdb reanalysed the 5' RACE reads using MiXCR and keeps one entry per CDR3 protein. The sample contains about 930,000 distinct CDR3 sequences, about 27% of which appear only once. This same sample was also part of a study on T cells of mothers and their children.

Sequenced: blood. The receptor set was obtained from a woman in her thirties or forties in good health.

On this clonotype: Its ends do not fully match the called genes, so a read error is possible. The rearrangement uses TRBV7-7 and TRBJ2-5, with D unclear. The CDR3 is 15 amino acids. Germline assignment: CDR1 SSHAT and CDR2 FNYEAQ (reference sequence). In nucleotides, the CDR3 is TGTGCTAGCAGCTTAGGTGCAGAGCTCCAAGAGACCCAGTACTTC. This codes for CASSLGAELQETQYF. The variable domain in full, with the rest retrieved from reference TRBV7-7 and TRBJ2-5, is GAGVSQSPRYKVTKRGQDVTLRCDPISSHATLYWYQQALGQGPEFLTYFNYEAQPDKSGLPSDRFSAERPEGSISTLTIQRTEQRDSAMYRCASSLGAELQETQYFGPGTRLLVL.

This clonotype was recorded a few times. This sequence joins TRBV6-5 and TRBJ2-3; no clear D. Germline V gene sequence: CDR1 MNHEY, CDR2 SVGAGI. The CDR3 consists of 16 residues. Trimming removed 0 bases from V and 0 bases from J, with 10 bases in between. CDR3 nucleotide sequence: TGTGCCAGCAGTTACTCACTCTACTCTAGCACAGATACGCAGTATTTT. Its translation is CASSYSLYSSTDTQYF.

This clonotype has more than one count but fewer than ten. The rearrangement links TRBV20-1 to TRBJ1-4, with D perhaps TRBD1 (5 bases). V lost 3 bases and J lost 3, with 14 bases in between. CDR1 and CDR2 (germline): DFQATT, SNEGSKA (reference sequence). CDR3 length equals 15 residues. CDR3 region: CSASGGPGANEKLFF. The CDR3 DNA reads as TGCAGTGCTAGTGGCGGGCCGGGGGCTAATGAAAAACTGTTTTTT.

The chain has TRBV4-2 and TRBJ2-3, with 7 positions matching TRBD2. CDR1 and CDR2 from the germline V gene are LGHNA and YNFKEQ. Unmatched junction bases numbered 9, after V lost 7 bases and J lost 2 bases. The CDR3 spans 15 residues. The CDR3 nucleotides read TGTGCCAGCACCCTGAAAGCGGGAAACACAGATACGCAGTATTTT. Protein product: CASTLKAGNTDTQYF.

The chain is built from TRBV4-2 and TRBJ2-7; D uncertain. Looked up from germline, CDR1 is LGHNA and CDR2 is YNFKEQ. Trimming shortened V by 0 bases and J by 7 bases, and 16 bases separated the two germline ends. CDR3 length: 15 residues. The CDR3 DNA reads as TGTGCCAGCAGCCAAGATAGTATGCAGGTCTGGGAGCAGTACTTC. It specifies CASSQDSMQVWEQYF.